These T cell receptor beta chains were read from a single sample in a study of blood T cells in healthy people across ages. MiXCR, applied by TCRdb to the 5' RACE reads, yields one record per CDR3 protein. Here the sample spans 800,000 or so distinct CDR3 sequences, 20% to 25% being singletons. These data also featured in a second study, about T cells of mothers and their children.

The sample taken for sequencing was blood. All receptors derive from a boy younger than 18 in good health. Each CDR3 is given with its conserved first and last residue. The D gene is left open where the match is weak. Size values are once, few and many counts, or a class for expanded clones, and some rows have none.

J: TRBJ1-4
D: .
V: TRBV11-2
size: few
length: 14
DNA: TGTGCCAGCAGCCGAAGGGGGGCGTATGAAAAACTGTTTTTT
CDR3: CASSRRGAYEKLFF

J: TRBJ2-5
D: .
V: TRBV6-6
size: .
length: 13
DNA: TGTGCCAGCAGGCCCGGGACAACGGAGACCCAGTACTTC
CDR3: CASRPGTTETQYF

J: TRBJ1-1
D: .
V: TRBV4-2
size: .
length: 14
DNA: TGTGCCAGCGCTGGGGTGACAGCGGACACTGAAGCTTTCTTT
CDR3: CASAGVTADTEAFF

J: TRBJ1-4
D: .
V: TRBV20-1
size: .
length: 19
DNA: TGCAGTGCTAGAGATCGTATGGGGCGCCCACTTGCAACTAATGAAAAACTGTTTTTT
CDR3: CSARDRMGRPLATNEKLFF

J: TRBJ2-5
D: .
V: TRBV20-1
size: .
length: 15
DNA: TGCAGTGCTAGAGATTGGCGCAGGGCCCAAGAGACCCAGTACTTC
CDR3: CSARDWRRAQETQYF

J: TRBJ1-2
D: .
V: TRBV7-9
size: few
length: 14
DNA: TGTGCCAGCAGCCCGCCGGCCTTACCCTATGGCTACACCTTC
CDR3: CASSPPALPYGYTF

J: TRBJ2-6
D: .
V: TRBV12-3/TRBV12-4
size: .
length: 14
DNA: TGTGCCAGCAGGGCGGCGGGGGGGGCCAACGTCCTGACTTTC
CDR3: CASRAAGGANVLTF

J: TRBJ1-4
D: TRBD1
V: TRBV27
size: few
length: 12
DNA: TGTGCCAGAACAGGGGGCGTCGAAAAACTGTTTTTT
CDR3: CARTGGVEKLFF

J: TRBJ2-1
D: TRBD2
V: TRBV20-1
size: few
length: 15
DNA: TGCAGTGCTAGAGGGGAGGGGAGCTCCTACAATGAGCAGTTCTTC
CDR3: CSARGEGSSYNEQFF

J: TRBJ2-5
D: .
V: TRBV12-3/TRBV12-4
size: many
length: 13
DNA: TGTGCCAGCAGCCTCGGACATGTGGAGACCCAGTACTTC
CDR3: CASSLGHVETQYF

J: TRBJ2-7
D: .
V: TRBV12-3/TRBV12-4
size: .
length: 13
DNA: TGTGCCAGCAGTTTTATCGGGAGAGGCGAGCAGTACTTC
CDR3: CASSFIGRGEQYF

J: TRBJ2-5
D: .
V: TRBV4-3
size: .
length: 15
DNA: TGCGCCAGCAGCCAAGATAATCAGGGGTCAGAGACCCAGTACTTC
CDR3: CASSQDNQGSETQYF

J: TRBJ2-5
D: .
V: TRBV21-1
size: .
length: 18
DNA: TGTGCCAGCAGCAAAGAGGGGGGGACTAGCCGCTCCCGGGAGACCCAGTACTTC
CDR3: CASSKEGGTSRSRETQYF

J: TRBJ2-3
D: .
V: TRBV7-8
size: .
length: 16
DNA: TGTGCCAGCAGCTCAATGGGGCTAGCAGGCACAGATACGCAGTATTTT
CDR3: CASSSMGLAGTDTQYF

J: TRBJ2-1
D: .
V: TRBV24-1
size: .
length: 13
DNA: TGTGCCACCAGTGATGGTAGCAAGGGTGAGCAGTTCTTC
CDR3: CATSDGSKGEQFF

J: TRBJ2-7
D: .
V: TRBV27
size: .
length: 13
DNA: TGTGCCAGCCGAGCCCCCGAGAACTACGAGCAGTACTTC
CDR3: CASRAPENYEQYF

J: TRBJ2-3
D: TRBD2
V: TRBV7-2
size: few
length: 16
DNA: TGTGCCAGCAGCTTATACGGCGGGAGTGTGACAGATACGCAGTATTTT
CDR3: CASSLYGGSVTDTQYF

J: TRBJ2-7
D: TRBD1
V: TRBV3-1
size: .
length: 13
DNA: TGTGCCAGCACTGAGACAGGGGCGGACGAGCAGTACTTC
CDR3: CASTETGADEQYF

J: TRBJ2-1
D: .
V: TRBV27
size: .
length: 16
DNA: TGTGCCAGCAGTTGGGCGGGCCACAGCTCCTACAATGAGCAGTTCTTC
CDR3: CASSWAGHSSYNEQFF

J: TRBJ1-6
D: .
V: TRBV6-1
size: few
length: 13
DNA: TGTGCCACTCAGACAGGATATAATTCACCCCTCCACTTT
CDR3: CATQTGYNSPLHF

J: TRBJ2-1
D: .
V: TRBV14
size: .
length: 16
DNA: TGTGCCAGCAGCCCGAAAGTGTGGGGGTCCTACAATGAGCAGTTCTTC
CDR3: CASSPKVWGSYNEQFF

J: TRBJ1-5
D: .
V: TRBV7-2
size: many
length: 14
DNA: TGTGCCAGCAGCCTTGGGAGGTCCAATCAGCCCCAGCATTTT
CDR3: CASSLGRSNQPQHF

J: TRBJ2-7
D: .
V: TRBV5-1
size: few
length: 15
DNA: TGCGCCAGCAGCTTCTTCACAGGGGGGGCCTACGAGCAGTACTTC
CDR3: CASSFFTGGAYEQYF

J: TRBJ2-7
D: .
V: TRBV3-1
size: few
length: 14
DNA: TGTGCCAGCAGCCAAGTAATACTCGGTTACGAGCAGTACTTC
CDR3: CASSQVILGYEQYF

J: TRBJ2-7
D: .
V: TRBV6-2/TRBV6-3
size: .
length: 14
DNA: TGTGCCAGCAGTTATATGCTTGCAAGGATCGAGCAGTACTTC
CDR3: CASSYMLARIEQYF

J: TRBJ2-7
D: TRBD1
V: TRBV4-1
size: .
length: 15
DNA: TGCGCCAGCAGCCTGAGGACAGGGTCGGGCTACGAGCAGTACTTC
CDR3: CASSLRTGSGYEQYF

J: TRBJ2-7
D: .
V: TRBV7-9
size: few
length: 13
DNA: TGTGCCAGCAGCCAGGCGGGATTCTACGAGCAGTACTTC
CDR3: CASSQAGFYEQYF

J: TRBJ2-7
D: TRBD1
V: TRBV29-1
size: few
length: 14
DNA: TGCAGCGTTGAAATCGGGACAGGGGGCGACGAGCAATACTTC
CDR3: CSVEIGTGGDEQYF

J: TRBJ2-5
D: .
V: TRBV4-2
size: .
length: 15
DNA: TGTGCCAGCAGCCAAGACCCCTATCCTGGGGAGACCCAGTACTTC
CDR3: CASSQDPYPGETQYF

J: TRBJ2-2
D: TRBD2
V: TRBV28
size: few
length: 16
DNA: TGTGCCAGCAGTTCTCTAGCGGGAAGATCCACCGGGGAGCTGTTTTTT
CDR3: CASSSLAGRSTGELFF

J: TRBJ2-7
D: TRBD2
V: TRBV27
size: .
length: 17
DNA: TGTGCCAGCAGTTTGGGGACTAGCGGGAGCATTGCCTACGAGCAGTACTTC
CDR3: CASSLGTSGSIAYEQYF

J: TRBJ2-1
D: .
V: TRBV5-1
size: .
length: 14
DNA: TGCGCCAGCAGCCGCGGGTCAGCAGGCAATGAGCAGTTCTTC
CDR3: CASSRGSAGNEQFF

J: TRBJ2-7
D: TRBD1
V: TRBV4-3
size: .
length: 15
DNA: TGCGCCAGCAGCCAAGATTCATGGACAGGGGGCGAGCAGTACTTC
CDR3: CASSQDSWTGGEQYF

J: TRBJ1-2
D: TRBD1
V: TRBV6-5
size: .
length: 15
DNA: TGTGCCAGCAGCCGGACCCCGGGACAGGGGCATGGCTACACCTTC
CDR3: CASSRTPGQGHGYTF

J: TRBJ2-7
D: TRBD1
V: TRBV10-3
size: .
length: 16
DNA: TGTGCCATCAGTGAGTCGTTCACGGGACAGGTCAGCGAGCAGTACTTC
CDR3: CAISESFTGQVSEQYF

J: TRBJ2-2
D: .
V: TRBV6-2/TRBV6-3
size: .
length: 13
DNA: TGTGCCAGCACCAATAGGGTCCCCGGGGAGCTGTTTTTT
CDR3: CASTNRVPGELFF

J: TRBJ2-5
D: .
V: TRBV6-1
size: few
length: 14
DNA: TGTGCCAGCAGTGAAGCCTGGACTCAAGAGACCCAGTACTTC
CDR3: CASSEAWTQETQYF

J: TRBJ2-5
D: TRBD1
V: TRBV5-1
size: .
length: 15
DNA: TGCGCCAGCACCCAGACTCCAGGGGGCCAAGAGACCCAGTACTTC
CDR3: CASTQTPGGQETQYF

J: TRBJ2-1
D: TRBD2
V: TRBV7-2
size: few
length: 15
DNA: TGTGCCAGCAGCTTAACTAGCGGGAACTACAATGAGCAGTTCTTC
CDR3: CASSLTSGNYNEQFF

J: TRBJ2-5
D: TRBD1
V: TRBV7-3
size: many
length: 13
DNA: TGTGCCAGCAGCGGGGGACAGGGGGAGACCCAGTACTTC
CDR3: CASSGGQGETQYF

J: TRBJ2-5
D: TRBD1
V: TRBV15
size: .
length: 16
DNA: TGTGCCACCAGCAGTTCCCGGACAGGGGTCCAAGAGACCCAGTACTTC
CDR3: CATSSSRTGVQETQYF

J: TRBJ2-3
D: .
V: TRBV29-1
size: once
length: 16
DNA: TGCAGCATTGATGGTGGGGGAGGACGGGACCCAGATACGCAGTATTTT
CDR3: CSIDGGGGRDPDTQYF

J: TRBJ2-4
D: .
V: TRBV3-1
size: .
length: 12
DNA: TGTGCCAGCAGCCCCGGTCGAAACATTCAGTACTTC
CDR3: CASSPGRNIQYF

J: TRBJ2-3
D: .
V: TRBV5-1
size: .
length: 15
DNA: TGCGCCAGCAGCTCGTGGGACACAGACACAGATACGCAGTATTTT
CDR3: CASSSWDTDTDTQYF

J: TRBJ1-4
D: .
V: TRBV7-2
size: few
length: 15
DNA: TGTGCCAGCAGCTTAGTCGGGACTAAGAATGAAAAACTGTTTTTT
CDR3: CASSLVGTKNEKLFF

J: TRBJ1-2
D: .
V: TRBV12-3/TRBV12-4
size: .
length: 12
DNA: TGTGCCAGCAATGGAGGTGACTATGGCTACACCTTC
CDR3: CASNGGDYGYTF

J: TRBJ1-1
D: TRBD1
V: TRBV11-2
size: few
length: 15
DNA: TGTGCCAGCAGCTCCACCGACAGGGAAACCTCTGAAGCTTTCTTT
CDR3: CASSSTDRETSEAFF

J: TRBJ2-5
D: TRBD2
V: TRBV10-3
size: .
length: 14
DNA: TGTGCCAACACCGGGACTAGCGTAAAAGAGACCCAGTACTTC
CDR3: CANTGTSVKETQYF

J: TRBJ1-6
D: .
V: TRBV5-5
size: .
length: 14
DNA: TGTGCCAGCGCTAGGGTTGAAGAAAATTCACCCCTCCACTTT
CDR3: CASARVEENSPLHF

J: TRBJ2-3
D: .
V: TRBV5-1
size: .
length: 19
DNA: TGCGCCAGCAGCTTGCTCGTACCCCAACTCATGTATAGCACAAATACGCAGTATTTT
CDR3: CASSLLVPQLMYSTNTQYF